This passage covers 21 T cell receptor beta chains from one sample sequenced in a study of T cell repertoires in cytomegalovirus infection. From the reads, TCRdb called clonotypes with MiXCR, one entry per CDR3 protein. The repertoire holds 490,000 or so distinct CDR3 sequences, with approximately 10% as singletons. Source material: PBMCs. Receptors were obtained from a human donor in good health (CMV status not recorded). Some clones in this sample may be carry-over from other donors' samples.

This clonotype was seen at least ten times. V is TRBV10-3 and J is TRBJ1-3; 11 nucleotides line up with TRBD1. Per germline, CDR1 ENHRY and CDR2 SYGVKD. This CDR3 has 17 residues. The trim removed 0 bases at V and 5 bases at J, leaving 6 bases unmatched. The CDR3 region has the DNA TGTGCCATCAGTGAGTCGACTCTGGACAGGGGGCGAAACACCATATATTTT. Protein product: CAISESTLDRGRNTIYF.

This clonotype was seen at least ten times. The chain couples TRBV2 to TRBJ1-5; tentative D call: TRBD1 (6 bases). This CDR3 has 13 residues. Trimming cost V 6 bases and J 3 bases, with 9 bases left between them. Per the germline V gene, CDR1 is SNHLY and CDR2 is FYNNEI. The chain's CDR3 is CASSRTANQPQHF. The CDR3 nucleotides read TGTGCCAGCAGCAGGACAGCCAATCAGCCCCAGCATTTT.

This clonotype has ten or more counts. This rearrangement joins TRBV28 to TRBJ2-1, with D possibly being TRBD2 (7 bases). Trimming cost V 7 bases and J 0 bases, with 22 bases left between them. CDR1 MDHEN and CDR2 SYDVKM come from the germline V gene. The CDR3 extends over 18 amino acids. The CDR3 loop reads CASITLGRGLSSYNEQFF. CDR3 DNA: TGTGCCAGCATCACCCTGGGGAGGGGGTTGAGCTCCTACAATGAGCAGTTCTTC. Together with reference TRBV28 and TRBJ2-1, the CDR3 gives the full variable domain: DVKVTQSSRYLVKRTGEKVFLECVQDMDHENMFWYRQDPGLGLRLIYFSYDVKMKEKGDIPEGYSVSREKKERFSLILESASTNQTSMYLCASITLGRGLSSYNEQFFGPGTRLTVL.

This clonotype was seen ten or more times. The chain is built from TRBV5-6 and TRBJ1-2; possibly TRBD1 for D (5 bases). This CDR3 contains 17 residues. Trimming removed 0 bases at V and 4 bases at J, with 19 bases between. Germline V gives CDR1 SGHDT, CDR2 YYEEEE. For the CDR3, the DNA is TGTGCCAGCAGCTTGGGGATTGGGGGACGGCTCCCCTATGGCTACACCTTC. Residues: CASSLGIGGRLPYGYTF.

The V call is TRBV19, the J call TRBJ2-5, with TRBD1 as a possible D gene (6 bases). This CDR3 contains 15 residues. V was clipped by 3 bases and J by 4 bases, with 15 bases between them. Looked up from germline, CDR1 is LNHDA and CDR2 is SQIVND (reference sequence). For the CDR3, the DNA is TGTGCCAGTAGTATCAGCAGGGGTCCGGGAGAGACCCAGTACTTC. It yields the protein CASSISRGPGETQYF.

This clonotype was counted between two and nine times. J is TRBJ2-1 and V is TRBV7-9; TRBD1 matches 8 bases. V gave up 5 bases and J gave up 5 bases; unmatched junction bases: 20. There are 19 residues in the CDR3. CDR1 is SEHNR and CDR2 is FQNEAQ in the germline V gene (reference sequence). CDR3 in DNA: TGTGCCAGCAGCACCCCCCGGGACAGGTCCCTGGGTTTGGACAATGAGCAGTTCTTC. Amino acid sequence: CASSTPRDRSLGLDNEQFF.

This clonotype has just a few counts. V gene TRBV27 combines with J gene TRBJ2-2, with D possibly being TRBD2 (7 bases). V shed 4 bases and J shed 5 bases, with 17 bases lying between them. The CDR3 consists of 16 residues. The V gene's germline CDR1 is MNHEY and CDR2 SMNVEV (reference sequence). The DNA for the CDR3 is TGTGCCAGCAGTTCGCCCCGGGGGGCTAATACCGGGGAGCTGTTTTTT. It specifies CASSSPRGANTGELFF.

This clonotype was observed at least ten times. V usage is TRBV6-5 and J usage is TRBJ1-2; 7 nucleotides align to TRBD1. Germline V gene sequence: CDR1 MNHEY, CDR2 SVGAGI. The V gene end was trimmed by 6 bases and the J gene end by 0 bases; junction bases not matched to a gene: 10. CDR3 size: 16 residues. The CDR3 DNA follows: TGTGCCAGCAGCTACGGGGGACAGCATCCTAACTATGGCTACACCTTC. It is translated as CASSYGGQHPNYGYTF.

This clonotype was recorded at least ten times. V gene TRBV10-3 combines with J gene TRBJ2-5; perhaps TRBD1 as D (6 bases). The CDR3 length is 13 residues. V lost 8 bases to trimming and J lost 4 bases, with 14 bases between them. Germline V lookup: CDR1 ENHRY, CDR2 SYGVKD. The CDR3 coding sequence is TGTGCCATCCTACAGGGCCCTGGAGAGACCCAGTACTTC. Protein product: CAILQGPGETQYF.

The chain uses TRBV6-6 and TRBJ1-1; tentative D call: TRBD1 (5 bases). The CDR3 totals 14 residues. Germline assignment: CDR1 MNHNY and CDR2 SVGAGI (reference sequence). V lost 4 bases and J 6 bases, leaving 15 bases between the germline ends. The CDR3 sequence: CASSSPGDRAEAFF. The DNA for the CDR3 is TGTGCCAGCAGTTCTCCGGGGGATAGGGCTGAAGCTTTCTTT.

Ten or more counts support this clonotype. The chain is built from TRBV19 and TRBJ1-5; 12 bases fit TRBD1. Losses at the gene ends were 5 bases for V and 5 bases for J; bases not matched to a gene: 4. The CDR3 loop spans 15 amino acids. The germline gives CDR1 LNHDA, CDR2 SQIVND (reference sequence). Here the CDR3 DNA reads TGTGCCAGTAGTGACGGGACAGGGGGCGATCAGCCCCAGCATTTT. It yields the protein CASSDGTGGDQPQHF.

There are many counts of this clonotype. The V gene is TRBV27, the J gene TRBJ1-1; D unclear. CDR1 is MNHEY and CDR2 is SMNVEV in the germline V gene (reference sequence). The V end lost 3 bases, the J end lost 7 bases, and 12 bases lay between the germline ends. The CDR3 runs 13 residues. CDR3 region: CASSLREANEAFF. CDR3 coding DNA: TGTGCCAGCAGTTTGCGGGAGGCCAATGAAGCTTTCTTT.

This clonotype appeared many times. V is TRBV11-3 and J is TRBJ2-5; TRBD1 aligns across 7 bases. V was clipped by 5 bases and J by 7 bases; unmatched bases: 10. The CDR3 sequence is 14 residues long. Germline assignment: CDR1 SGHNT and CDR2 YENEEA. The CDR3 DNA sequence: TGTGCCAGCAGCCCCGGGACAGAGAGGGGGACCCAGTACTTC. Protein sequence: CASSPGTERGTQYF.

This clonotype came up many times. This chain joins TRBV20-1 and TRBJ2-7; possible D gene TRBD2, 5 bases. Germline V gives CDR1 DFQATT, CDR2 SNEGSKA (reference sequence). The CDR3 runs to 14 residues. Trimming cost V 6 bases and J 0 bases, with 15 bases left between them. The CDR3 spells CSAGRTSSSYEQYF. Written as DNA, the CDR3 is TGCAGTGCGGGAAGGACTTCCAGCTCCTACGAGCAGTACTTC.

This clonotype occurred many times. For the CDR3, the DNA is TGTGCCAGCAGCCAAGGGGGGATTGGGCGCGTCTATGGCTACACCTTC. Protein sequence: CASSQGGIGRVYGYTF. The chain uses TRBV7-8 and TRBJ1-2, with D perhaps matching TRBD1 (6 bases). CDR1 SGHVS and CDR2 FQNEAQ come from the germline V gene. CDR3 length: 16 amino acids. Trimming cost V 5 bases and J 4 bases, with 20 bases left between them.

There are many counts of this clonotype. One end of the junction fails to match germline, which may point to a read error. The chain has TRBV7-9 and TRBJ1-1; no clear D. Germline CDR1 reads SEHNR; CDR2 reads FQNEAQ (reference sequence). The CDR3 consists of 13 residues. As DNA, the CDR3 is TGTGCCAGCGGCTTCGGCGGGAACACTGAAGCTTTCTTT. Amino acids: CASGFGGNTEAFF.

This clonotype has ten or more counts. This chain connects TRBV7-9 to TRBJ1-3; D unresolved. V gave up 1 base and J gave up 2 bases, with 9 bases separating them. Germline CDR1 SEHNR, CDR2 FQNEAQ (reference sequence). The CDR3 extends over 15 amino acids. The CDR3 nucleotides read TGTGCCAGCAGCTTAGATAGTATTCCTGGAAACACCATATATTTT. Protein: CASSLDSIPGNTIYF.

This clonotype was recorded many times. V is TRBV2 and J is TRBJ2-1; D remains unclear. The CDR3 totals 16 residues. The V end lost 0 bases, the J end lost 5 bases, and 14 bases lay between the germline ends. Germline assignment: CDR1 SNHLY and CDR2 FYNNEI. DNA for the CDR3: TGTGCCAGCAGTGAAGCGCTTCTACTTGTCGACAATGAGCAGTTCTTC. It specifies CASSEALLLVDNEQFF.

With respect to this clonotype: Given a much more abundant clone one base away, this may be a read error. This rearrangement joins TRBV19 to TRBJ1-5; TRBD1 agrees at 8 bases. Germline V gives CDR1 LNHDA, CDR2 SQIVND (reference sequence). This CDR3 is 13 amino acids long. This chain's CDR3 is CASSDRGNRPQHF. The CDR3 coding sequence is TGTGCCAGTAGCGACAGGGGCAATCGGCCCCAGCATTTT.

This clonotype was recorded many times. The chain employs TRBV14 and TRBJ2-3; 7 bases agree with TRBD1. The CDR3 runs to 15 residues. The junction had 8 bases not matched to a gene; V was cut back by 8 bases and J by 0 bases. Germline V gene lookup returns CDR1 SGHDN and CDR2 FVKESK. The CDR3 sequence: CASSTGQPSTDTQYF. CDR3 DNA sequence: TGTGCCAGCTCCACGGGACAGCCAAGCACAGATACGCAGTATTTT.

The chain carries TRBV13 and TRBJ2-2; 9 nucleotides agree with TRBD2. This CDR3 is 17 amino acids long. CDR1 and CDR2 from the germline V gene are PRHDT and FYEKMQ (reference sequence). With V trimmed by 1 base and J by 7 bases, 10 bases remained unmatched. The CDR3 sequence: CASSLVPAGGMVGELFF. CDR3 nucleotides: TGTGCCAGCAGCTTAGTTCCAGCGGGAGGTATGGTCGGGGAGCTGTTTTTT. Looking up the rest from reference TRBV13 and TRBJ2-2 gives the full variable domain: AAGVIQSPRHLIKEKRETATLKCYPIPRHDTVYWYQQGPGQDPQFLISFYEKMQSDKGSIPDRFSAQQFSDYHSELNMSSLELGDSALYFCASSLVPAGGMVGELFFGEGSRLTVL.